Presented here are 10 T cell receptor beta chains from one specimen sequenced in a study of T cells in tuberculosis. Some clones are missing from TCRdb's copy, which holds only in-frame ones; the method was immunoSEQ multiplex PCR. Among about 40,000 clones listed, 90% to 95% were seen once. The material sequenced was PBMCs. The receptors were gathered from a donor aged 10 to 29 with latent tuberculosis or without tuberculosis infection. Some clones in this sample may be carry-over from other donors' samples.

The rearrangement joins TRBV20-1 to TRBJ1-1; D remains unclear. CDR3 length: 11 amino acids. V dropped 3 bases and J dropped 4 bases, with 6 bases sitting between them. Germline loops: CDR1 DFQATT, CDR2 SNEGSKA (reference sequence). In DNA, the CDR3 is TGCAGTGCTAGCGGGGTCACTGAAGCTTTCTTT. This encodes CSASGVTEAFF.

The chain combines TRBV5-4 with TRBJ1-2; possible D gene TRBD1, 5 bases. CDR1 and CDR2 from the germline V gene are SGHNT and YYREEE (reference sequence). The CDR3 totals 13 residues. V gave up 4 bases and J gave up 8 bases, with 15 bases separating them. The CDR3 nucleotides are TGTGCCAGCAGCCCCGGGACTTTAGGAGGCTACACCTTC. The encoded protein is CASSPGTLGGYTF.

This sequence joins TRBV4-3 and TRBJ1-1; D is perhaps TRBD1 (6 bases). The germline V gene encodes CDR1 LGHNA and CDR2 YSLEER. The CDR3 covers 16 residues. V dropped 2 bases and J dropped 3 bases, with 16 bases sitting between them. CDR3: CASSQLGEGGHTEAFF. DNA for the CDR3: TGCGCCAGCAGCCAATTGGGCGAGGGGGGGCACACTGAAGCTTTCTTT.

The chain is built from TRBV5-1 and TRBJ2-7, with a tentative D call TRBD1 (6 bases). Germline lookup yields CDR1 SGHRS and CDR2 YFSETQ. CDR3 size: 14 residues. The V end lost 0 bases, the J end lost 5 bases, and 12 bases lay between the germline ends. The CDR3 region is CASSLGNRVNEQYF. The CDR3, as DNA: TGCGCCAGCAGCTTGGGGAACAGGGTTAACGAGCAGTACTTC.

The chain carries TRBV18 and TRBJ2-3, with TRBD1 matching over 9 bases. Germline-derived CDR1 and CDR2 are KGHSH and LQKENI. The trim removed 6 bases at V and 4 bases at J, leaving 2 bases unmatched. The CDR3 length is 13 residues. CDR3 DNA: TGTGCCAGCTCGGGACAGGGACCAGATACGCAGTATTTT. The encoded protein is CASSGQGPDTQYF.

The chain joins TRBV27 to TRBJ1-6, with 7 bases aligning to TRBD1. CDR3 length: 15 residues. Germline lookup yields CDR1 MNHEY and CDR2 SMNVEV (reference sequence). Germline trimming cut 3 bases from V and 7 bases from J; bases unmatched to any gene: 6. The CDR3 DNA is TGTGCCAGCAGTTTGAGGGCAGGGGGGAATTCACCCCTCCACTTT. Translation gives CASSLRAGGNSPLHF.

The chain joins TRBV5-1 to TRBJ1-4; 10 bases are shared with TRBD1. Germline V lookup: CDR1 SGHRS, CDR2 YFSETQ. The CDR3 runs 16 residues. V gave up 0 bases and J gave up 8 bases; unmatched junction bases: 7. The CDR3 DNA reads as TGCGCCAGCAGCTTGGGAGGACAGGGGGGACAGGAAAAACTGTTTTTT. This sequence encodes CASSLGGQGGQEKLFF.

The sample holds one count of this clone. The chain carries TRBV9 and TRBJ2-1; 9 bases match TRBD2. Per germline, CDR1 SGDLS and CDR2 YYNGEE. The CDR3 loop spans 14 amino acids. The trim removed 4 bases at V and 6 bases at J, leaving 5 bases unmatched. The CDR3 coding sequence is TGTGCCAGCAGCCTTAGCGGGGGCAGCAATGAGCAGTTCTTC. Encoded protein: CASSLSGGSNEQFF.

The V call is TRBV6-4, the J call TRBJ2-3; D perhaps matches TRBD2 (6 bases). V was shortened by 2 bases and J by 3 bases, with 9 bases between the two germline ends. The CDR3 extends over 14 amino acids. Germline values: CDR1 MRHNA, CDR2 SNTAGT. The CDR3 reads CASSDIGGTDTQYF. CDR3 DNA: TGTGCCAGCAGTGACATCGGGGGTACAGATACGCAGTATTTT.

The V gene is TRBV10-3, the J gene TRBJ1-1; the D gene is possibly TRBD1 (6 bases). The V end was cut by 4 bases, the J end by 1 base, with 19 bases between. The CDR3 totals 17 residues. Germline values: CDR1 ENHRY, CDR2 SYGVKD. The CDR3 coding sequence is TGTGCCATCAGTGTAACAGGGACCCGAAACAAGAACACTGAAGCTTTCTTT. Encoded protein: CAISVTGTRNKNTEAFF.